This T cell receptor beta chain was observed in a study of human T cells and chemical hapten exposure. Germline loops: CDR1 MNHNY, CDR2 SVGAGI (reference sequence). The CDR3 consists of 15 residues. J lost 4 bases, V lost 4 bases, and 7 bases had no gene match. This clonotype came up a few times. Via MiXCR, TCRdb re-called the RACE reads, giving one row per CDR3 protein. This sample has around 100,000 distinct CDR3 sequences, with approximately 10% found just once. This sample's time point: patch test 2, 6 weeks after DPC sensitization. Treatment defined: therapeutic diphenylcyclopropenone sensitization with weekly scalp DPC.

The sequence derives from a woman between 40 and 55 years old with alopecia areata. Some clones in this sample may be carry-over from other donors' samples. The specimen comprised whole blood, sampled in connection with sensitization to the hapten diphenylcyclopropenone (DPC). V usage is TRBV6-6 and J usage is TRBJ1-2; 9 nucleotides line up with TRBD1. CDR3 nucleotides: TGTGCCAGCAGTTCACAGGGGGCGGACCTCTATGGCTACACCTTC. As protein: CASSSQGADLYGYTF.